The 21 T cell receptor beta chains given below trace back to one sample, sequenced in a study of blood T cell repertoires in COVID-19. TCRdb's copy holds only in-frame clones and misses some; the assay was immunoSEQ multiplex PCR. The sample lists 350,000 to 450,000 clones; 70% to 90% were seen once. The sequenced material came from peripheral blood. Receptor source: a human donor in a cohort sampled during active COVID-19.

CDR3 nucleotides: TGTGCCTATAACCGACAGGGACCTAATGAAAAACTGTTTTTT. Encoded protein: CAYNRQGPNEKLFF. The rearrangement joins TRBV2 to TRBJ1-4; 7 nucleotides match TRBD1. The V segment lost 11 bases and the J segment 3 bases; nucleotides outside the gene matches: 9. The CDR3 extends over 14 amino acids. CDR1 and CDR2 from the germline V gene are SNHLY and FYNNEI.

The V gene is TRBV11-2, the J gene TRBJ1-1; TRBD1 matches at 7 bases. The length of the CDR3 is 18 residues. V trimming: 0 bases; J trimming: 2 bases; junction bases outside the gene matches: 12. Germline-derived CDR1 and CDR2 are SGHAT and FQNNGV. Written as DNA, the CDR3 is TGTGCCAGCAGCTTAGACCCAAACCCACAGGGGCGAAACACTGAAGCTTTCTTT. Amino acid sequence: CASSLDPNPQGRNTEAFF.

This sequence joins TRBV30 and TRBJ1-6; D is possibly TRBD1 (5 bases). Germline CDR1 is GTSNPN and CDR2 is SVGIG (reference sequence). Trimming pared 7 bases from V and 7 bases from J, leaving 14 bases between. The CDR3 totals 13 residues. The CDR3 reads CALGWGGNSPLHF. The DNA for the CDR3 is TGTGCCTTGGGATGGGGGGGAAATTCACCCCTCCACTTT.

This clone was observed once. The genes are TRBV27 and TRBJ1-6, with D possibly being TRBD1 (6 bases). V lost 5 bases and J lost 9, with 17 bases in between. Germline CDR1 reads MNHEY; CDR2 reads SMNVEV (reference sequence). The CDR3 runs 15 residues. CDR3 in DNA: TGTGCCAGCAGTGCCGGGAGGGGGGCAGGTTCACCCCTCCACTTT. Amino acid sequence: CASSAGRGAGSPLHF.

There are a few counts of this clone. The chain recombines TRBV11-3 with TRBJ2-1, with TRBD2 matching 15 bases. V lost 1 base and J lost 4; bases outside the gene matches: 8. CDR3 length: 19 residues. Germline V CDR1 and CDR2: SGHNT, YENEEA. CDR3 in DNA: TGTGCCAGCAGCTTAGGGTGGACTAGCGGGGGGGCCGATTACAATGAGCAGTTCTTC. This sequence encodes CASSLGWTSGGADYNEQFF.

The gene calls are TRBV6-5 and TRBJ2-7; tentative D call: TRBD2 (7 bases). Trimming shortened V by 5 bases and J by 6 bases, and 20 bases separated the two germline ends. Germline V lookup: CDR1 MNHEY, CDR2 SVGAGI. The CDR3 contains 15 residues. CDR3 sequence (DNA): TGTGCCAGCAGTCCCTTAAGGGGGGGGTCGTTCGAGCAGTACTTC. Its translation: CASSPLRGGSFEQYF.

This chain uses TRBV6-1 with TRBJ1-6, with D possibly TRBD1 on 5 matching bases. Germline loops: CDR1 MNHNS, CDR2 SASEGT. With 1 base removed from V and 9 bases from J, the gap between germline ends came to 19 bases. This CDR3 contains 17 residues. CDR3 nucleotides: TGTGCCAGCAGTGAAGTAATTCAGGGCAGGGTATTTTCACCCCTCCACTTT. Amino acids: CASSEVIQGRVFSPLHF.

This chain links TRBV12-3 or TRBV12-4 with TRBJ1-2; maybe TRBD1 (6 bases). This CDR3 has 13 amino acids. The V and J ends lost 6 bases and 8 bases respectively, with 16 bases between them. CDR3 nucleotide sequence: TGTGCCAGCAGCCCAACAGGGCCGGGAGGCTACACCTTC. Protein: CASSPTGPGGYTF.

V gene TRBV9 combines with J gene TRBJ2-1, with 12 positions matching TRBD2. Germline trimming cut 1 base from V and 6 bases from J; bases unmatched to any gene: 5. The CDR3 contains 16 residues. Germline values: CDR1 SGDLS, CDR2 YYNGEE. CDR3 nucleotides: TGTGCCAGCAGCGTACTAGCGGGAGGGCTGGCCAATGAGCAGTTCTTC. It encodes CASSVLAGGLANEQFF.

This clone has more than one count but fewer than ten. The gene calls are TRBV6-1 and TRBJ2-1; 9 positions agree with TRBD1. This CDR3 region has 16 residues. Germline-derived CDR1 and CDR2 are MNHNS and SASEGT. J was trimmed by 4 bases and V by 2 bases; bases with no gene match: 6. The DNA of the CDR3 is TGTGCCAGCAGTGAATACGGGACAGGGCTATACAATGAGCAGTTCTTC. It encodes CASSEYGTGLYNEQFF.

The chain combines TRBV4-1 with TRBJ2-1; TRBD2 agrees at 13 bases. CDR3 length: 16 amino acids. After removal of 4 bases from V and 9 bases from J, the junction contained 9 bases not matched to a gene. Germline V gives CDR1 MGHRA, CDR2 YSYEKL. DNA for the CDR3: TGCGCCAGCAGCCTTCAACTAGCGGGGGGGCGAGGTGAGCAGTTCTTC. Encoded protein: CASSLQLAGGRGEQFF.

The chain carries TRBV7-3 and TRBJ2-6; 11 bases align to TRBD2. The CDR3 loop spans 18 amino acids. From germline, CDR1 is SGHTA and CDR2 FQGTGA. The ends lost 5 bases at V and 0 bases at J; junction bases unmatched: 6. Here the CDR3 DNA reads TGTGCCAGCAGCCCCAGACTAGCGGGGTCCTCTGGGGCCAACGTCCTGACTTTC. This translates into CASSPRLAGSSGANVLTF.

V gene TRBV15 combines with J gene TRBJ2-7; TRBD2 might be the D (5 bases). CDR3 size: 14 residues. Germline V gene lookup returns CDR1 LNHNV and CDR2 YYDKDF (reference sequence). Deletions cut 1 base from V and 5 bases from J, with 12 bases between. CDR3 in DNA: TGTGCCACCAGCAGAGGTCGGGGAAGCGACGAGCAGTACTTC. It specifies CATSRGRGSDEQYF.

This clone was picked up one time. The chain uses TRBV27 and TRBJ2-7; possible D gene TRBD2, 5 bases. Germline CDR1 and CDR2: MNHEY and SMNVEV (reference sequence). The CDR3 is 12 amino acids. V dropped 3 bases and J dropped 5 bases, with 8 bases sitting between them. CDR3 region: CASSFRGDEQYF. The DNA for the CDR3 is TGTGCCAGCAGTTTCCGGGGAGACGAGCAGTACTTC.

V usage is TRBV27 and J usage is TRBJ2-7, with 8 nucleotides matching TRBD1. Germline CDR1 is MNHEY and CDR2 is SMNVEV (reference sequence). This CDR3 spans 15 amino acids. J gave up 3 bases and V 5 bases, and 9 bases lay outside the gene matches. The DNA for the CDR3 is TGTGCCAGCAGTGTTCCGGGACAGGCGCTCTACGAGCAGTACTTC. This translates into CASSVPGQALYEQYF.

The genes are TRBV19 and TRBJ1-1; maybe TRBD1 (6 bases). Germline CDR1 LNHDA, CDR2 SQIVND (reference sequence). Trimming removed 4 bases at V and 1 base at J, with 13 bases between. The length of the CDR3 is 15 residues. The CDR3: CASSKRQESNTEAFF. In DNA form, the CDR3 reads TGTGCCAGTAGTAAAAGACAGGAATCGAACACTGAAGCTTTCTTT. Based on the CDR3 plus reference TRBV19 and TRBJ1-1, the full variable domain is DGGITQSPKYLFRKEGQNVTLSCEQNLNHDAMYWYRQDPGQGLRLIYYSQIVNDFQKGDIAEGYSVSREKKESFPLTVTSAQKNPTAFYLCASSKRQESNTEAFFGQGTRLTVV.

Turning to this clone: The same CDR3 arises from other DNA sequences in this sample as well. V is TRBV27 and J is TRBJ2-5, with 7 bases matching TRBD1. Germline assignment: CDR1 MNHEY and CDR2 SMNVEV (reference sequence). The CDR3 is 13 amino acids. V lost 4 bases, J lost 1 base, and 0 bases stayed unmatched. This CDR3 reads CASSSGGQETQYF. The CDR3 DNA reads TGTGCCAGCAGTTCAGGGGGCCAAGAGACCCAGTACTTC.

The chain has TRBV19 and TRBJ2-1; the match to TRBD1 covers 9 bases. This CDR3 is 14 amino acids long. Germline V lookup: CDR1 LNHDA, CDR2 SQIVND (reference sequence). Trimming took 4 bases from V and 7 from J; bases not matched to a gene: 5. CDR3 loop: CASSTTGGSNEQFF. CDR3 nucleotides: TGTGCCAGTAGTACGACAGGGGGATCGAATGAGCAGTTCTTC. The variable domain in full, with the rest retrieved from reference TRBV19 and TRBJ2-1, is DGGITQSPKYLFRKEGQNVTLSCEQNLNHDAMYWYRQDPGQGLRLIYYSQIVNDFQKGDIAEGYSVSREKKESFPLTVTSAQKNPTAFYLCASSTTGGSNEQFFGPGTRLTVL.

The J gene is TRBJ1-5, the V gene TRBV6-5, with 8 bases that match TRBD1. Looked up from germline, CDR1 is MNHEY and CDR2 is SVGAGI. J was trimmed by 6 bases and V by 4 bases; bases with no gene match: 5. The CDR3 runs to 14 residues. The CDR3 spells CASSFTTGGQPQHF. The CDR3 nucleotides are TGTGCCAGCAGTTTTACCACAGGGGGTCAGCCCCAGCATTTT.

The chain employs TRBV28 and TRBJ2-3; perhaps TRBD1 as D (6 bases). This CDR3 is built from 12 residues. Germline loops: CDR1 MDHEN, CDR2 SYDVKM. V was cut by 6 bases and J by 5 bases, with 9 bases left in between. This CDR3 is CASREGGDTQYF. The CDR3 coding sequence is TGTGCCAGCAGGGAAGGGGGAGATACGCAGTATTTT.

The rearrangement joins TRBV14 to TRBJ2-1, with 8 nucleotides matching TRBD2. V shed 6 bases, J shed 5 bases, and the junction held 9 bases outside the gene matches. Per germline, CDR1 SGHDN and CDR2 FVKESK. The CDR3 is 15 residues long. CDR3: CASSQSGSGHNEQFF. The CDR3 nucleotides are TGTGCCAGCAGTCAGAGCGGGAGCGGGCACAATGAGCAGTTCTTC.